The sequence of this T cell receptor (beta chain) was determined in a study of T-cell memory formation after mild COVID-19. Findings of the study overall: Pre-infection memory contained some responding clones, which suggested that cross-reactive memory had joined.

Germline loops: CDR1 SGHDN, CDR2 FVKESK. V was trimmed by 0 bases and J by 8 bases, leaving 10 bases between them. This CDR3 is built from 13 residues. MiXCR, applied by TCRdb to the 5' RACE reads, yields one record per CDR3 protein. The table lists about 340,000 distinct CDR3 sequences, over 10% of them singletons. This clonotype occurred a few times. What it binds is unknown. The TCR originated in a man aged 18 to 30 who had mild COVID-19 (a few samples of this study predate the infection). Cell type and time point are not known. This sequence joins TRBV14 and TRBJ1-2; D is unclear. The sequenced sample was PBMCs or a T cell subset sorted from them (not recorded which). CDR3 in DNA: TGTGCCAGCAGCCAAGAAGGGTTTTGGGGCTACACCTTC. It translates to CASSQEGFWGYTF.